Below are 17 T cell receptor beta chains sequenced from a single sample in a study of blood T cell repertoires in COVID-19. Method: immunoSEQ multiplex PCR; TCRdb's copy keeps in-frame clones and lacks some. Altogether fewer than 400,000 clones are present, more than 75% being singletons, with the ten largest covering around 9.3%. Sequenced: PBMCs or T cells enriched from blood (not recorded which). The receptors were sampled from a woman aged 45 to 65 who had recovered from COVID-19.

CDR3 bases: TGTGCCAGCAGGGTCAGCCGACGGGGTAATGAGCAGTTCTTC. The encoded protein is CASRVSRRGNEQFF. The V and J genes are TRBV5-6 and TRBJ2-1; tentative D call: TRBD2 (5 bases). The CDR3 length is 14 residues. Germline V CDR1 and CDR2: SGHDT, YYEEEE. Trimming took off 5 bases at V and 7 bases at J, with 16 bases between the two ends.

The rearrangement links TRBV19 to TRBJ1-5; D perhaps matches TRBD1 (6 bases). V lost 6 bases, J lost 2 bases, and 23 bases lay in between. Looked up from germline, CDR1 is LNHDA and CDR2 is SQIVND (reference sequence). This CDR3 has 18 residues. CDR3 DNA: TGTGCCAGTAGAAAGACCAAAACAGGGCCCGGAGGCAATCAGCCCCAGCATTTT. Translated: CASRKTKTGPGGNQPQHF.

The chain uses TRBV5-6 and TRBJ2-3; TRBD2 matches at 9 bases. Germline trimming cut 0 bases from V and 3 bases from J; bases unmatched to any gene: 11. The germline CDR1 and CDR2 sequences are SGHDT and YYEEEE. The CDR3 is made up of 18 amino acids. CDR3 nucleotide sequence: TGTGCCAGCAGCTTGGCTGGGCCGAGACTAGCGGCTACAGATACGCAGTATTTT. Translated, it gives CASSLAGPRLAATDTQYF.

The rearrangement joins TRBV7-6 to TRBJ2-2, with TRBD2 matching over 12 bases. CDR1 and CDR2 (germline): SGHVS, FNYEAQ. J lost 5 bases, V lost 1 base, and 8 bases had no gene match. The CDR3 spans 18 residues. The CDR3 protein is CASSLVVPGTSGTGELFF. CDR3 DNA: TGTGCCAGCAGCTTAGTAGTCCCCGGGACTAGCGGGACCGGGGAGCTGTTTTTT.

V and J are TRBV7-2 and TRBJ2-7; 7 bases line up with TRBD1. Looked up from germline, CDR1 is SGHTA and CDR2 is FQGNSA. With 5 bases clipped from V and 3 bases from J, the junction kept 10 bases outside the gene matches. The length of the CDR3 is 15 residues. The CDR3 region has the DNA TGTGCCAGCAGCCCCAGCCGGGACAGACACTACGAGCAGTACTTC. This translates into CASSPSRDRHYEQYF.

The chain recombines TRBV7-9 with TRBJ1-1; 8 nucleotides match TRBD1. The CDR3 runs 14 residues. Germline loops: CDR1 SEHNR, CDR2 FQNEAQ (reference sequence). J was trimmed by 4 bases and V by 5 bases; bases with no gene match: 6. The CDR3 region has the DNA TGTGCCAGCAGCCGACAGGGGAGGATCACTGAAGCTTTCTTT. It yields the protein CASSRQGRITEAFF.

This chain uses TRBV5-1 with TRBJ2-1; the match to TRBD2 covers 10 bases. Germline CDR1 reads SGHRS; CDR2 reads YFSETQ. The junction had 10 bases not matched to a gene; V was cut back by 5 bases and J by 2 bases. The CDR3 consists of 17 residues. The CDR3: CASRASGGGGPYNEQFF. The CDR3 region has the DNA TGCGCCAGCAGAGCTAGCGGGGGCGGGGGCCCCTACAATGAGCAGTTCTTC.

V is TRBV5-4 and J is TRBJ2-7, with D unclear. The germline V gene has CDR1 SGHNT and CDR2 YYREEE (reference sequence). V lost 5 bases, J lost 0 bases, and 9 bases lay in between. The CDR3 is 13 residues long. In nucleotides, the CDR3 is TGTGCCAGCAGTCTGAGTAGCTCCTACGAGCAGTACTTC. This encodes CASSLSSSYEQYF.

The V call is TRBV30, the J call TRBJ1-1; D not certain. Trimming took off 2 bases at V and 3 bases at J, with 10 bases between the two ends. Germline CDR1 is GTSNPN and CDR2 is SVGIG (reference sequence). The CDR3 length is 13 residues. The CDR3 is CAWSRRRDTEAFF. In DNA form, the CDR3 reads TGTGCCTGGAGTCGAAGGCGGGACACTGAAGCTTTCTTT.

The chain employs TRBV14 and TRBJ1-2; D may be TRBD1 (6 bases). This CDR3 comprises 16 residues. CDR1 and CDR2 (germline): SGHDN, FVKESK. Trimming shortened V by 4 bases and J by 2 bases, and 17 bases separated the two germline ends. CDR3 amino acids: CASSPLWGQENYGYTF. CDR3 coding DNA: TGTGCCAGCAGCCCCCTATGGGGGCAGGAGAACTATGGCTACACCTTC.

This clone was seen once. The chain uses TRBV30 and TRBJ2-5, with 12 bases identical to TRBD2. The CDR3 is made up of 13 amino acids. Germline CDR1 is GTSNPN and CDR2 is SVGIG (reference sequence). Unmatched junction bases numbered 5, after V lost 3 bases and J lost 9 bases. The CDR3 region is CAWSGLAGLSQYF. The CDR3 DNA is TGTGCCTGGAGCGGACTAGCGGGGCTGTCCCAGTACTTC.

The V call is TRBV14, the J call TRBJ2-7, with TRBD1 as a possible D gene (6 bases). V lost 1 base and J 3 bases, leaving 13 bases between the germline ends. CDR1 and CDR2 (germline): SGHDN, FVKESK. The CDR3 consists of 15 residues. CDR3 coding DNA: TGTGCCAGCAGCCAAGTACGGGACACGTACTACGAGCAGTACTTC. Translation gives CASSQVRDTYYEQYF.

The genes are TRBV6-5 and TRBJ2-7, with D possibly matching TRBD1 (6 bases). The CDR3 loop spans 14 amino acids. CDR1 and CDR2 from the germline V gene are MNHEY and SVGAGI. Trimming took 5 bases from V and 0 from J, leaving 11 bases between them. The CDR3 reads CASSTRRGSYEQYF. The CDR3 nucleotides read TGTGCCAGCAGTACCCGCAGGGGCTCCTACGAGCAGTACTTC.

Comment on this clone: This specimen includes other DNA sequences encoding the same CDR3. The CDR3 DNA reads as TGTGCCTGGAGGCTAGCGGGGAACACCGGGGAGCTGTTTTTT. Protein: CAWRLAGNTGELFF. This chain links TRBV30 with TRBJ2-2; TRBD2 matches at 8 bases. V dropped 3 bases and J dropped 1; count of bases not matched to a gene: 1. Germline V CDR1 and CDR2: GTSNPN, SVGIG (reference sequence). The length of the CDR3 is 14 residues.

The CDR3 spells CALSRQAEAFF. CDR3 in DNA: TGTGCCCTATCGAGACAGGCTGAAGCTTTCTTT. J is TRBJ1-1 and V is TRBV30, with D possibly TRBD1 on 6 matching bases. Germline assignment: CDR1 GTSNPN and CDR2 SVGIG (reference sequence). This CDR3 region has 11 residues. The germline V and J ends were trimmed by 8 bases and 6 bases, with 13 bases remaining between them.

This chain links TRBV27 with TRBJ1-2; D might be TRBD1 (6 bases). The germline gives CDR1 MNHEY, CDR2 SMNVEV (reference sequence). There are 14 residues in the CDR3. V dropped 5 bases and J dropped 7 bases, with 17 bases sitting between them. CDR3 residues: CASSLQGTPSGYTF. As DNA, the CDR3 is TGTGCCAGCAGTCTGCAGGGGACACCTAGTGGCTACACCTTC.

The rearrangement joins TRBV5-4 to TRBJ2-7, with 7 bases aligning to TRBD1. Trimming removed 1 base from V and 5 bases from J; junction bases left unmatched: 3. Germline CDR1 and CDR2: SGHNT and YYREEE (reference sequence). The CDR3 covers 13 residues. For the CDR3, the DNA is TGTGCCAGCAGCTTGTTTCAGGGGGACGAGCAGTACTTC. It translates to CASSLFQGDEQYF.